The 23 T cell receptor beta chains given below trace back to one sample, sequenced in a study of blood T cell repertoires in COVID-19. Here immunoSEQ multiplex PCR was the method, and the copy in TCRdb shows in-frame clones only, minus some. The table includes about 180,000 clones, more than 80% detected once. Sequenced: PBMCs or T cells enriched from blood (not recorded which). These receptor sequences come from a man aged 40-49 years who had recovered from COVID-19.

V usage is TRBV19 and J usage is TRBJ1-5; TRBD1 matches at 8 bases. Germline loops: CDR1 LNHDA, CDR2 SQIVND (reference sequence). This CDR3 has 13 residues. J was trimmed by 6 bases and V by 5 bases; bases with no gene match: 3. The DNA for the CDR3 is TGTGCCAGTAGTTCAGGGGGCAGTCAGCCCCAGCATTTT. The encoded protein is CASSSGGSQPQHF.

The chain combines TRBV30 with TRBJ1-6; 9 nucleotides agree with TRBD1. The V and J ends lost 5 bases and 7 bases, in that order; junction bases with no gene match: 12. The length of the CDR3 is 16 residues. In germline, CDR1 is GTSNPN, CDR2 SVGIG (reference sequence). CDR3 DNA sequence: TGTGCCTGGGTCAGACAGGGGGTTAAACCCAATTCACCCCTCCACTTT. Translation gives CAWVRQGVKPNSPLHF.

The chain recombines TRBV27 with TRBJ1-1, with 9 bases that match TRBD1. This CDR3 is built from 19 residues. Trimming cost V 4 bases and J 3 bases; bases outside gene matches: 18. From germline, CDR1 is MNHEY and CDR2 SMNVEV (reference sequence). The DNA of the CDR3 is TGTGCCAGCAGTTACCCGGGACAGGGATTGCATGTCTACGACACTGAAGCTTTCTTT. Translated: CASSYPGQGLHVYDTEAFF.

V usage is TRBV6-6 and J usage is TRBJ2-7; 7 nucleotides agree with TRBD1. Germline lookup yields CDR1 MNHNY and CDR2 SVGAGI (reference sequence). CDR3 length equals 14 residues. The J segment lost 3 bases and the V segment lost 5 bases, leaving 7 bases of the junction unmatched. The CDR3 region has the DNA TGTGCCAGCAGTCCGGGACAGTCTCTCTACGAGCAGTACTTC. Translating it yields CASSPGQSLYEQYF.

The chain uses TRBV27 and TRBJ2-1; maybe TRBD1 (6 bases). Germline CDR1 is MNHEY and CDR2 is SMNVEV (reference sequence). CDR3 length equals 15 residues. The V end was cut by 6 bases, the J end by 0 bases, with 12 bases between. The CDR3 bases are TGTGCCAGCAGCATAGACAGGAGCTCCTACAATGAGCAGTTCTTC. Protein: CASSIDRSSYNEQFF.

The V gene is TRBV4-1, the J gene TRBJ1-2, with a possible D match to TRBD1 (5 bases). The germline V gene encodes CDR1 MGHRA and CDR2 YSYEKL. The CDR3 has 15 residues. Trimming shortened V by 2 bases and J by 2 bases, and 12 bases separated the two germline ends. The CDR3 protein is CASSQPRNRNYGYTF. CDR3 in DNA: TGCGCCAGCAGCCAACCCCGCAACAGGAACTATGGCTACACCTTC.

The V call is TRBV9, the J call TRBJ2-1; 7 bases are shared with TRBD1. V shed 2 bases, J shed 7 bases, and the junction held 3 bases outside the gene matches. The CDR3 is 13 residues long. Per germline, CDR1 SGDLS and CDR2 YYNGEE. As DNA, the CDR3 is TGTGCCAGCAGCGTGGCACAGGGGAATGAGCAGTTCTTC. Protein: CASSVAQGNEQFF. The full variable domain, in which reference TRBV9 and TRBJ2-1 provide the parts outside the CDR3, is DSGVTQTPKHLITATGQRVTLRCSPRSGDLSVYWYQQSLDQGLQFLIQYYNGEERAKGNILERFSAQQFPDLHSELNLSSLELGDSALYFCASSVAQGNEQFFGPGTRLTVL.

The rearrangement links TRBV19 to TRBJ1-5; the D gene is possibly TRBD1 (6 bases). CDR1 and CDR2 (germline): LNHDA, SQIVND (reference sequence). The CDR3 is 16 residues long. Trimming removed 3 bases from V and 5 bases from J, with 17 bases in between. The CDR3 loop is CASSMVWGPYDQPQHF. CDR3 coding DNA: TGTGCCAGTAGTATGGTTTGGGGGCCCTACGATCAGCCCCAGCATTTT. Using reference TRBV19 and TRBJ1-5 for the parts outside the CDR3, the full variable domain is DGGITQSPKYLFRKEGQNVTLSCEQNLNHDAMYWYRQDPGQGLRLIYYSQIVNDFQKGDIAEGYSVSREKKESFPLTVTSAQKNPTAFYLCASSMVWGPYDQPQHFGDGTRLSIL.

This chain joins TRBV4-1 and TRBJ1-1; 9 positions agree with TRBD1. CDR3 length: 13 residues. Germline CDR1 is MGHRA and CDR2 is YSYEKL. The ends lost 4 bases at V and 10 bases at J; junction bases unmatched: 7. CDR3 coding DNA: TGCGCCAGCAGCCGGACAGGGGCGAGGGGAGCTTTCTTT. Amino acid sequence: CASSRTGARGAFF.

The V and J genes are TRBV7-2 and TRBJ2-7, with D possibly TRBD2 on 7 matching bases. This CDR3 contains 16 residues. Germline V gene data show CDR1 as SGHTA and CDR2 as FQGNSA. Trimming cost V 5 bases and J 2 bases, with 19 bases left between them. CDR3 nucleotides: TGTGCCAGCAGCCTGGCCCCCGGGGGGCTTGCCTACGAGCAGTACTTC. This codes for CASSLAPGGLAYEQYF.

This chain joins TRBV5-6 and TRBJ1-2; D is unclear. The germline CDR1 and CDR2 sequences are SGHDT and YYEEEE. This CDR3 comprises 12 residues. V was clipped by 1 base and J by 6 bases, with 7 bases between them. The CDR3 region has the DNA TGTGCCAGCAGCTTGAGTTCAGATGGCTACACCTTC. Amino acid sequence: CASSLSSDGYTF.

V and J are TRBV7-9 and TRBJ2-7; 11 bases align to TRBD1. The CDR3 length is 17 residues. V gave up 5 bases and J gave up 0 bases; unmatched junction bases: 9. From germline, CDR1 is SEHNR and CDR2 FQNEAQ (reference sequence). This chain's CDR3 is CASSLTGQGANSYEQYF. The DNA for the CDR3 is TGTGCCAGCAGCCTCACCGGACAGGGGGCCAACTCCTACGAGCAGTACTTC.

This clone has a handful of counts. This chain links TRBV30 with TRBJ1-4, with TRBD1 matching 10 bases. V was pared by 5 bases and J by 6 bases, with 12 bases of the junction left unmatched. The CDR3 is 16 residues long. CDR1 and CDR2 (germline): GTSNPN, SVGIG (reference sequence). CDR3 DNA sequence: TGTGCCTGGTTCCCTAAAAAAGGACAGGGGGATGAAAAACTGTTTTTT. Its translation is CAWFPKKGQGDEKLFF. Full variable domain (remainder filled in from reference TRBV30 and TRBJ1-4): SQTIHQWPATLVQPVGSPLSLECTVEGTSNPNLYWYRQAAGRGLQLLFYSVGIGQISSEVPQNLSASRPQDRQFILSSKKLLLSDSGFYLCAWFPKKGQGDEKLFFGSGTQLSVL.

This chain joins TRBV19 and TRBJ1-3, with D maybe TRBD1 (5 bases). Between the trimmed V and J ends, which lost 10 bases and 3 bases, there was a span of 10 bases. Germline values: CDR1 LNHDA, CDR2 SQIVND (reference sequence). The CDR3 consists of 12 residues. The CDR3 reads CATSGNGNTIYF. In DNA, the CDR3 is TGTGCCACCTCAGGGAATGGAAACACCATATATTTT.

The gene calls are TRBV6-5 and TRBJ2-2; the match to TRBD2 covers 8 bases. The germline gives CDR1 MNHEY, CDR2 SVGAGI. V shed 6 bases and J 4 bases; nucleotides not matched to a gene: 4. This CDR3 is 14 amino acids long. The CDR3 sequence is CASRPGGSTGELFF. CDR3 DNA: TGTGCCAGCAGGCCGGGGGGGTCCACCGGGGAGCTGTTTTTT.

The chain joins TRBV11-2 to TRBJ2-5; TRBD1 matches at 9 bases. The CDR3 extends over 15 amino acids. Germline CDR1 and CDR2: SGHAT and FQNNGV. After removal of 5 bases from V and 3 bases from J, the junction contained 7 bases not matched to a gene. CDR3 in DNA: TGTGCCAGCAGCGTCGGGACAGGGCAAAAAGAGACCCAGTACTTC. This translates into CASSVGTGQKETQYF.

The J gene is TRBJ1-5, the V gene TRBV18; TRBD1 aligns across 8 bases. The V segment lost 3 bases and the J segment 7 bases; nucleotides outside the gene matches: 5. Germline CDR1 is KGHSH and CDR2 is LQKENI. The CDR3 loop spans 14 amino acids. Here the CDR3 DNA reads TGTGCCAGCTCACCGATGGGACAGGCGCAGCCCCAGCATTTT. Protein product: CASSPMGQAQPQHF.

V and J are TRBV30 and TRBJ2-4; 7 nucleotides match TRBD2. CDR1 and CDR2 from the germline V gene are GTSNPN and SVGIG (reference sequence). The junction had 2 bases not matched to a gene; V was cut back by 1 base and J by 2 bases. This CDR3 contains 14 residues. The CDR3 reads CAWSAGRPKNIQYF. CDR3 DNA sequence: TGTGCCTGGAGTGCCGGGAGGCCCAAAAACATTCAGTACTTC.

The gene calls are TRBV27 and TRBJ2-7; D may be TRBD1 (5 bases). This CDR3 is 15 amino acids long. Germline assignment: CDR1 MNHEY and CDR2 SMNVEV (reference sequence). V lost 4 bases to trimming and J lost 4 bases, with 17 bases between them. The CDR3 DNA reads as TGTGCCAGCAGTTCAGTCTTGGCAGGGCTGTACGAGCAGTACTTC. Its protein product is CASSSVLAGLYEQYF.

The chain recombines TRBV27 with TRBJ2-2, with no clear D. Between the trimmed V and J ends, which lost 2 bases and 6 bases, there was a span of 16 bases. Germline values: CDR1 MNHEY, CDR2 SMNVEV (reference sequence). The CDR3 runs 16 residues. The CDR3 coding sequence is TGTGCCAGCAGTTTAACCGGAGTACTCCGGGCCGGGGAGCTGTTTTTT. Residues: CASSLTGVLRAGELFF.

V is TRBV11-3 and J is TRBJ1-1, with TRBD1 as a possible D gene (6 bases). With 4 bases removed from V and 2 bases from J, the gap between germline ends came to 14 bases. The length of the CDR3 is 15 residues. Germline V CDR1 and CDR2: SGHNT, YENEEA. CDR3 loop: CASSSNAGVNTEAFF. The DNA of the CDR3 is TGTGCCAGCAGCTCAAACGCAGGGGTAAACACTGAAGCTTTCTTT. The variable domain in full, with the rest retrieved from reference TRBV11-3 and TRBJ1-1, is EAGVVQSPRYKIIEKKQPVAFWCNPISGHNTLYWYLQNLGQGPELLIRYENEEAVDDSQLPKDRFSAERLKGVDSTLKIQPAELGDSAVYLCASSSNAGVNTEAFFGQGTRLTVV.

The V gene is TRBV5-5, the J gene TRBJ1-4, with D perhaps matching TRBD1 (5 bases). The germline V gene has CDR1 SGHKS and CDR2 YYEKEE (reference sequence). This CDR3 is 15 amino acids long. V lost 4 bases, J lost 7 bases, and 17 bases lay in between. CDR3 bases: TGTGCCAGCAGCCCCTTATGGCAGGGTGGTGAAAAACTGTTTTTT. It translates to CASSPLWQGGEKLFF.

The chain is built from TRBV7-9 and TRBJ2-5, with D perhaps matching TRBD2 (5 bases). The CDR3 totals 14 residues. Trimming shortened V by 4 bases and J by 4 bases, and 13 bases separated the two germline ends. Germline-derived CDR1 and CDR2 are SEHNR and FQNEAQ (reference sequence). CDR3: CASSWESPVETQYF. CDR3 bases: TGTGCCAGCAGCTGGGAGAGCCCTGTAGAGACCCAGTACTTC.